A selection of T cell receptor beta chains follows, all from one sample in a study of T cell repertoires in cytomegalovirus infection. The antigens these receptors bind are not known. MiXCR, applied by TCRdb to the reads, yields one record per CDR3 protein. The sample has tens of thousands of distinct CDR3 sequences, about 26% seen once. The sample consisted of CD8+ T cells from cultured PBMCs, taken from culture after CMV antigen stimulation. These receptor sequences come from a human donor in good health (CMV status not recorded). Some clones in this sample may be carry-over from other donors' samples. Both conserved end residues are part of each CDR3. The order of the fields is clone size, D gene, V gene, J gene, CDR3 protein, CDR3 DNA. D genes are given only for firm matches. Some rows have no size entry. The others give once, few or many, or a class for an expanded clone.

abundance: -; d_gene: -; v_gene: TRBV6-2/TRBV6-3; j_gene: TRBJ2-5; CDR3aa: CASSSGHSYQETQYF; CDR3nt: TGTGCCAGCAGCTCGGGACACTCGTACCAAGAGACCCAGTACTTC
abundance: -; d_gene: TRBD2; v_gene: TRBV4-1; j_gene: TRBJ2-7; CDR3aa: CASSPGASGTYEQYF; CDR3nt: TGCGCCAGCAGCCCAGGGGCTAGCGGGACCTACGAGCAGTACTTC
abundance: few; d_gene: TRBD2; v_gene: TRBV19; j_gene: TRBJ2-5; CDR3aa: CASSIGTSGGAGETQYF; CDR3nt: TGTGCCAGTAGTATCGGGACTAGCGGGGGGGCCGGGGAGACCCAGTACTTC
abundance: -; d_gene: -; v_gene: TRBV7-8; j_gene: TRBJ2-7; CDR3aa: CASSSPVIGPYEQYF; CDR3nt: TGTGCCAGCAGCTCCCCGGTGATAGGGCCCTACGAGCAGTACTTC
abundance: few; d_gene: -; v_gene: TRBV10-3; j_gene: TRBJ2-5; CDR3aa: CAISENPILGQETQYF; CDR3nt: TGTGCCATCAGTGAGAACCCGATACTAGGGCAGGAGACCCAGTACTTC
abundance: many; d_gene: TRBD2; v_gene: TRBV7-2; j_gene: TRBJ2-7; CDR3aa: CASSSGLAGPYEQYF; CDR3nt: TGTGCCAGCAGCTCGGGACTAGCGGGGCCCTACGAGCAGTACTTC
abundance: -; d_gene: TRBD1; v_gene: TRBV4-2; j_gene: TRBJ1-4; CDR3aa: CASSQRTGEGNEKLFF; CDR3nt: TGTGCCAGCAGCCAAAGGACAGGGGAGGGTAATGAAAAACTGTTTTTT
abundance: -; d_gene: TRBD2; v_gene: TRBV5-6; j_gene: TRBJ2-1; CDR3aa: CASSYRLAGAYNEQFF; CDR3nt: TGTGCCAGCAGCTACAGACTAGCGGGGGCTTACAATGAGCAGTTCTTC
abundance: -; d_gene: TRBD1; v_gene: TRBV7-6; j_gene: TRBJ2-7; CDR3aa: CASSPKGASYEQYF; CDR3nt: TGTGCCAGCAGTCCCAAGGGGGCATCCTACGAGCAGTACTTC
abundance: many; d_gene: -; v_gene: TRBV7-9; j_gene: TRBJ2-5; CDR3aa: CASSLVLGPVTQYF; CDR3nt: TGTGCCAGCAGCTTAGTACTGGGGCCGGTCACCCAGTACTTC
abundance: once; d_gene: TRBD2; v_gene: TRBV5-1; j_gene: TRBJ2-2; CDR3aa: CASSLGTSAPGELFF; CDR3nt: TGCGCCAGCAGCTTAGGGACTAGCGCCCCCGGGGAGCTGTTTTTT
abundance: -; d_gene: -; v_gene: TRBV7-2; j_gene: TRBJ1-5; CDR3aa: CASSLDSGGGQPQHF; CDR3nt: TGTGCCAGCAGCTTAGATTCGGGGGGAGGTCAGCCCCAGCATTTT
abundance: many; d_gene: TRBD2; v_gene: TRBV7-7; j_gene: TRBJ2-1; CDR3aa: CASSLGLAGGQYEQFF; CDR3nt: TGTGCTAGCAGCTTAGGACTAGCGGGAGGGCAATATGAGCAGTTCTTC
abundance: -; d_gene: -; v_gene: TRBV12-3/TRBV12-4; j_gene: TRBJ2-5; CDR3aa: CASSPMYQETQYF; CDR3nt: TGTGCCAGCAGTCCCATGTACCAAGAGACCCAGTACTTC
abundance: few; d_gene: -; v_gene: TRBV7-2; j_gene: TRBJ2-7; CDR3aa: CASSSGFGDYEQYF; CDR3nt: TGTGCCAGCAGTTCCGGTTTCGGAGACTACGAGCAGTACTTC
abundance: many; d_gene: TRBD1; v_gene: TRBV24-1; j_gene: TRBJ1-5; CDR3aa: CATSDGQGHQPQHF; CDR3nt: TGTGCCACCAGTGACGGACAGGGGCATCAGCCCCAGCATTTT
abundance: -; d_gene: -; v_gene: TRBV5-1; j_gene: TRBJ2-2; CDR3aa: CASSLRGSNTGELFF; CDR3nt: TGCGCCAGCAGCTTGCGAGGCAGTAACACCGGGGAGCTGTTTTTT
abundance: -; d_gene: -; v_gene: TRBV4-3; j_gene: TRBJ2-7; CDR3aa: CASSESTGGAYEQYF; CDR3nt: TGCGCCAGCAGCGAATCGACAGGCGGAGCCTACGAGCAGTACTTC
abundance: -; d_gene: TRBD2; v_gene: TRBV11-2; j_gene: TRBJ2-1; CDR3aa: CASRPPPAGGNEQFF; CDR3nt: TGTGCCAGCAGACCCCCCCCAGCGGGAGGCAATGAGCAGTTCTTC
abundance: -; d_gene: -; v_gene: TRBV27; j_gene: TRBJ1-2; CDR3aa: CASCDPSVSYGYTF; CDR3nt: TGTGCCAGCTGTGATCCCTCTGTTAGCTATGGCTACACCTTC
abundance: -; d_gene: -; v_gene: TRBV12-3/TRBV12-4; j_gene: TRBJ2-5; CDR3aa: CASSQGPVGLKTQYF; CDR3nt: TGTGCCAGCAGTCAAGGACCAGTGGGGTTGAAGACCCAGTACTTC
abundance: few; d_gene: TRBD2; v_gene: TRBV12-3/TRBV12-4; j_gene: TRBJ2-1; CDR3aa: CASSPRTSGHNEQFF; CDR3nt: TGTGCCAGCAGTCCGAGGACTAGCGGACACAATGAGCAGTTCTTC
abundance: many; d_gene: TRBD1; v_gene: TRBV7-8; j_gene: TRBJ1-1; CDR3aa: CASSPGTGEAFF; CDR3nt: TGTGCCAGCAGCCCCGGGACAGGGGAAGCTTTCTTT
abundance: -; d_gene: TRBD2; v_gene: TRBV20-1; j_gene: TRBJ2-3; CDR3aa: CSAPKFGGGTDTQYF; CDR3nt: TGCAGTGCTCCCAAATTTGGGGGGGGTACAGATACGCAGTATTTT
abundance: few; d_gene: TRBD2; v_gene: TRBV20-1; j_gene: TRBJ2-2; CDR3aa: CSATGLAGAGELFF; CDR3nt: TGCAGTGCTACCGGACTAGCGGGAGCCGGGGAGCTGTTTTTT
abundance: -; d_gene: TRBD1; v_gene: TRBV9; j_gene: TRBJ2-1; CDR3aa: CASSVEGQGANEQFF; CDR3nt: TGTGCCAGCAGCGTAGAGGGACAGGGGGCCAATGAGCAGTTCTTC
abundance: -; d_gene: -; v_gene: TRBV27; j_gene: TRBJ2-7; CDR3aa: CASSSGPFYEQYF; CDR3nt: TGTGCCAGCAGTTCGGGGCCTTTCTACGAGCAGTACTTC
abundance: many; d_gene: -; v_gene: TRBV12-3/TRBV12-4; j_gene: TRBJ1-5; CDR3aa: CASSLRRDTWRDQPQHF; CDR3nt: TGTGCCAGCAGTTTACGGCGGGACACTTGGAGGGATCAGCCCCAGCATTTT
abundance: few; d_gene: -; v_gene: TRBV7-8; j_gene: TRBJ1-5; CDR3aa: CASSLIGISNQPQHF; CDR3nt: TGTGCCAGCAGCCTAATCGGGATTAGCAATCAGCCCCAGCATTTT
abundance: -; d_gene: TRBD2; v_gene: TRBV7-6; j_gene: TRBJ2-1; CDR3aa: CASSLRTSGILDEQFF; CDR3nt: TGTGCCAGCAGCCTACGGACTAGCGGGATTTTGGATGAGCAGTTCTTC
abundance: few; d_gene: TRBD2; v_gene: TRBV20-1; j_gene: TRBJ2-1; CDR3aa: CSARFTSGGAFGEQFF; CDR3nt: TGCAGTGCTAGGTTTACTAGCGGGGGGGCATTTGGTGAGCAGTTCTTC
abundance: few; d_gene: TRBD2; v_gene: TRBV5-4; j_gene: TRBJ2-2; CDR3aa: CASSRLAGVGNTGELFF; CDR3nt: TGTGCCAGCAGCCGACTAGCGGGAGTCGGGAACACCGGGGAGCTGTTTTTT
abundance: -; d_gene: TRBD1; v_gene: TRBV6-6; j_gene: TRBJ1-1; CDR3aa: CASSYSTGPAFF; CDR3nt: TGTGCCAGCAGTTACTCGACAGGGCCGGCTTTCTTT
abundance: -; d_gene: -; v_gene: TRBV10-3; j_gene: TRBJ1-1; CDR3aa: CAISLSRTEAFF; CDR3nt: TGTGCCATCAGTTTAAGCAGGACTGAAGCTTTCTTT
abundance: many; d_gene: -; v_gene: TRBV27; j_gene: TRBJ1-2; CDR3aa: CASSPDWVGEGYTF; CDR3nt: TGTGCCAGCAGTCCAGACTGGGTCGGGGAGGGCTACACCTTC
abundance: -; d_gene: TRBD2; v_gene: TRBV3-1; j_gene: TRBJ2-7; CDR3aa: CASSHHEGAGAPYEQYF; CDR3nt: TGTGCCAGCAGCCACCACGAAGGAGCGGGGGCACCCTACGAGCAGTACTTC
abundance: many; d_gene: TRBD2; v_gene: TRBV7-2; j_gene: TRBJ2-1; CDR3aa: CASSRTSVAYNEQFF; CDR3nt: TGTGCCAGCAGCCGGACTAGCGTGGCCTACAATGAGCAGTTCTTC
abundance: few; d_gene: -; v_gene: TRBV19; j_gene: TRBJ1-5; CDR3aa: CASSPGGRGSGQPQHF; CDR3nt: TGTGCCAGTAGTCCCGGGGGCAGGGGCTCAGGACAGCCCCAGCATTTT
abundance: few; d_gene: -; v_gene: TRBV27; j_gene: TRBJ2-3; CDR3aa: CASTTGSTQYF; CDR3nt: TGTGCCAGCACCACAGGGAGTACGCAGTATTTT
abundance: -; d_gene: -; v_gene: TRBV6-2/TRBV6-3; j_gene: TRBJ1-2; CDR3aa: CASSSSGLGYGYTF; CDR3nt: TGTGCCAGCAGTAGCTCAGGCCTCGGATACGGCTACACCTTC
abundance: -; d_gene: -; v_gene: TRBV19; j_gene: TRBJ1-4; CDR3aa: CASKQEKLFF; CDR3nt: TGTGCCAGTAAGCAAGAAAAACTGTTTTTT
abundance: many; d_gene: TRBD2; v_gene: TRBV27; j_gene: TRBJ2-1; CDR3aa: CASSRGGVTNNEQFF; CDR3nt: TGTGCCAGCAGCCGGGGGGGGGTTACAAACAATGAGCAGTTCTTC
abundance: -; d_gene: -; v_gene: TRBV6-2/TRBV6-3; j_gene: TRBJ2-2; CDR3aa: CASSYSPTGTNTGELFF; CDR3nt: TGTGCCAGCAGTTACTCCCCGACAGGGACTAACACCGGGGAGCTGTTTTTT
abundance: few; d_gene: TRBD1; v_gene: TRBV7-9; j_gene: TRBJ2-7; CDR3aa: CASSLHRGWSSYEQYF; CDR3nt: TGTGCCAGCAGCCTTCACAGGGGTTGGAGCTCCTACGAGCAGTACTTC
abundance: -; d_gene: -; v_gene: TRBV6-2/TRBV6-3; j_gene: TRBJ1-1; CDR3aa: CASSYSTEAFF; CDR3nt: TGTGCCAGCAGTTACAGCACTGAAGCTTTCTTT
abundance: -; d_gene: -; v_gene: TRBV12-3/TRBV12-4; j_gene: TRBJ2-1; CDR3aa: CASSRGIWNEQFF; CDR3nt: TGTGCCAGCAGTAGGGGAATTTGGAATGAGCAGTTCTTC
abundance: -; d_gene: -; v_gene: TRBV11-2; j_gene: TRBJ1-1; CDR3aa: CASSLGSKNTEAFF; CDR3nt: TGTGCCAGCAGCTTAGGTTCAAAGAACACTGAAGCTTTCTTT
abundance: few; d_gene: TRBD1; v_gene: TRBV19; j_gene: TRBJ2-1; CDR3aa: CASSLRQGLTYNEQFF; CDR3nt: TGTGCCAGTAGTCTCCGACAGGGGTTAACCTACAATGAGCAGTTCTTC
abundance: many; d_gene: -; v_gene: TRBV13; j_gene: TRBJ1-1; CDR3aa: CASRWRGSGGKDTEAFF; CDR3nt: TGTGCCAGCAGGTGGAGGGGAAGTGGGGGGAAGGACACTGAAGCTTTCTTT
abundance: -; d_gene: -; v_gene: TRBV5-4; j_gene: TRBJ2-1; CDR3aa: CASSLLGLTYNEQFF; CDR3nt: TGTGCCAGCAGCTTGTTGGGTTTAACCTACAATGAGCAGTTCTTC
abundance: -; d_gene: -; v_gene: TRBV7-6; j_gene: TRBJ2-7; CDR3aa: CASSSKGLSSYEQYF; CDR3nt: TGTGCCAGCAGCTCAAAGGGGTTATCCTCCTACGAGCAGTACTTC
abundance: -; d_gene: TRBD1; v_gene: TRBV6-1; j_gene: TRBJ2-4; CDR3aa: CASSYTSGGENIQYF; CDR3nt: TGTGCCAGCAGTTACACCTCAGGGGGCGAAAACATTCAGTACTTC
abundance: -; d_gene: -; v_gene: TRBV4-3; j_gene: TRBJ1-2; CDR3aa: CASSQDSTGPSSYGYTF; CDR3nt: TGCGCCAGCAGCCAAGATTCCACAGGTCCTTCTAGCTATGGCTACACCTTC
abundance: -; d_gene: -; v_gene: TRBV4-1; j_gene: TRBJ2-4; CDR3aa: CASSQDRSAKNIQYF; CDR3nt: TGCGCCAGCAGCCAAGACCGGTCCGCCAAAAACATTCAGTACTTC
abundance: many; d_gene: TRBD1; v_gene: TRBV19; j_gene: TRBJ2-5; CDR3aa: CASTSGQGRETQYF; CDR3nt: TGTGCCAGTACCTCGGGACAGGGCCGAGAGACCCAGTACTTC
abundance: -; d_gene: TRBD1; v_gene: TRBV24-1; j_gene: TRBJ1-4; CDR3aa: CATGTATNEKLFF; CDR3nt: TGTGCCACCGGGACAGCAACTAATGAAAAACTGTTTTTT
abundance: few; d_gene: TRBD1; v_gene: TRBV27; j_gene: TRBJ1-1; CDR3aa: CASLTRFGTVNTEAFF; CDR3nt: TGTGCCAGCCTTACCCGATTCGGGACAGTGAACACTGAAGCTTTCTTT
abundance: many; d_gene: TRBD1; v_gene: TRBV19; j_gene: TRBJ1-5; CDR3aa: CASSADRNSNQPQHF; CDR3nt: TGTGCCAGTAGTGCGGACAGGAATAGCAATCAGCCCCAGCATTTT
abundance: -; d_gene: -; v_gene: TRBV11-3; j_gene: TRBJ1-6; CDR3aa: CASSRGKSPLHF; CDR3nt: TGTGCCAGCAGCCGGGGGAAATCACCCCTCCACTTT
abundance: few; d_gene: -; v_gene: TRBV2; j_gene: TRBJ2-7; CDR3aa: CASSRIDSGINSYEQYF; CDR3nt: TGTGCCAGCAGTCGGATCGATAGCGGAATTAACTCCTACGAGCAGTACTTC